Following are 11 T cell receptor beta chains from one sample sequenced in a study of beta chain features in type 1 diabetes. Expressed TCRB transcripts were sequenced because the isolated RNA had all been reverse transcribed beforehand. Measured with immunoSEQ multiplex PCR; TCRdb has only the in-frame clones, and not every one. The table records a few hundred thousand clones, approximately 11% of them present only once. The sequencing input was central memory CD4+ T cells from blood. The receptors shown here come from a man in his late teens or twenties in good health.

In this sample, this clone turned up a few times. The chain has TRBV11-3 and TRBJ2-1; 9 positions agree with TRBD1. Germline V gene sequence: CDR1 SGHNT, CDR2 YENEEA. The CDR3 runs to 15 residues. The V gene end was trimmed by 2 bases and the J gene end by 5 bases; junction bases not matched to a gene: 4. Here the CDR3 DNA reads TGTGCCAGCAGCTTAATCTGGACAGGGGACAATGAGCAGTTCTTC. Its protein is CASSLIWTGDNEQFF.

The CDR3 spells CASSLERLADHEQYF. CDR3 coding DNA: TGTGCCAGCAGCTTAGAGCGGCTAGCAGACCACGAGCAGTACTTC. The chain combines TRBV7-2 with TRBJ2-7; tentatively, D is TRBD2 (5 bases). The CDR3 contains 15 residues. The V gene lost 1 base and the J gene lost 5 bases, with 15 bases spanning the gap. Germline V gene data show CDR1 as SGHTA and CDR2 as FQGNSA.

V usage is TRBV2 and J usage is TRBJ1-4; 7 nucleotides line up with TRBD1. V gave up 7 bases and J gave up 3 bases; unmatched junction bases: 8. CDR1 and CDR2 from the germline V gene are SNHLY and FYNNEI. This CDR3 region has 15 residues. Here the CDR3 DNA reads TGTGCCAGCACGGGACAGCTCGGGGCTAATGAAAAACTGTTTTTT. It codes for CASTGQLGANEKLFF.

This clone occurred many times. V and J are TRBV11-2 and TRBJ2-1, with no clear D. V was clipped by 7 bases and J by 4 bases, with 11 bases between them. This CDR3 contains 13 residues. From germline, CDR1 is SGHAT and CDR2 FQNNGV. The CDR3 nucleotides are TGTGCCAGCAACCTTAACCTTTACAATGAGCAGTTCTTC. Translating it yields CASNLNLYNEQFF.

The rearrangement uses TRBV6-5 and TRBJ1-5, with 8 bases aligning to TRBD1. CDR3 length: 15 residues. The trim removed 6 bases at V and 2 bases at J, leaving 6 bases unmatched. The V gene's germline CDR1 is MNHEY and CDR2 SVGAGI. The CDR3 sequence is CASRSRGLGNQPQHF. In nucleotides, the CDR3 is TGTGCCAGCAGGTCCAGGGGGCTAGGCAATCAGCCCCAGCATTTT.

This clone has only a few counts. The chain links TRBV6-5 to TRBJ2-1; 11 positions match TRBD2. This CDR3 has 15 amino acids. CDR1 and CDR2 from the germline V gene are MNHEY and SVGAGI. The V segment lost 6 bases and the J segment 4 bases; nucleotides outside the gene matches: 5. CDR3 region: CASRLAGVDYNEQFF. CDR3 sequence (DNA): TGTGCCAGCAGACTAGCGGGAGTGGATTACAATGAGCAGTTCTTC.

The V call is TRBV11-2, the J call TRBJ2-2; no reliable D call. The V gene's germline CDR1 is SGHAT and CDR2 FQNNGV. The V and J ends lost 5 bases and 0 bases respectively, with 10 bases between them. This CDR3 comprises 15 residues. DNA of the CDR3: TGTGCCAGCAGCCCGATGTTAGCGAACACCGGGGAGCTGTTTTTT. It translates to CASSPMLANTGELFF.

This clone was seen a handful of times. The chain uses TRBV28 and TRBJ2-7; D remains ambiguous. Trimming took off 7 bases at V and 3 bases at J, with 7 bases between the two ends. The germline V gene has CDR1 MDHEN and CDR2 SYDVKM. The CDR3 loop spans 11 amino acids. The CDR3 spells CASTLGYEQYF. CDR3 nucleotides: TGTGCCAGCACGCTCGGCTACGAGCAGTACTTC.

V gene TRBV7-9 combines with J gene TRBJ2-5, with D perhaps matching TRBD2 (5 bases). Near its end, the DNA agrees better with TRBJ2-7, so the J call may be wrong. The CDR3 length is 14 residues. The V gene's germline CDR1 is SEHNR and CDR2 FQNEAQ (reference sequence). This CDR3 reads CASSSLGISYEQYF. DNA for the CDR3: TGTGCCAGCAGCTCACTAGGGATCTCCTACGAGCAGTACTTC.

This chain connects TRBV11-2 to TRBJ2-7, with 10 bases fitting TRBD1. CDR1 is SGHAT and CDR2 is FQNNGV in the germline V gene. This CDR3 spans 16 amino acids. V dropped 2 bases and J dropped 4; count of bases not matched to a gene: 8. The CDR3 nucleotides read TGTGCCAGCAGCTTATCGGGGGACAGGGGAAGGTACGAGCAGTACTTC. The encoded protein is CASSLSGDRGRYEQYF. The full variable domain, rest sourced from reference TRBV11-2 and TRBJ2-7, is EAGVAQSPRYKIIEKRQSVAFWCNPISGHATLYWYQQILGQGPKLLIQFQNNGVVDDSQLPKDRFSAERLKGVDSTLKIQPAKLEDSAVYLCASSLSGDRGRYEQYFGPGTRLTVT.

The chain recombines TRBV7-2 with TRBJ1-5, with D perhaps TRBD1 (5 bases). The CDR3 totals 15 residues. Germline V gene data show CDR1 as SGHTA and CDR2 as FQGNSA. The V gene lost 3 bases and the J gene lost 2 bases, with 11 bases spanning the gap. CDR3 region: CASSFSGVGNQPQHF. The CDR3 region has the DNA TGTGCCAGCAGCTTTTCGGGGGTCGGCAATCAGCCCCAGCATTTT.